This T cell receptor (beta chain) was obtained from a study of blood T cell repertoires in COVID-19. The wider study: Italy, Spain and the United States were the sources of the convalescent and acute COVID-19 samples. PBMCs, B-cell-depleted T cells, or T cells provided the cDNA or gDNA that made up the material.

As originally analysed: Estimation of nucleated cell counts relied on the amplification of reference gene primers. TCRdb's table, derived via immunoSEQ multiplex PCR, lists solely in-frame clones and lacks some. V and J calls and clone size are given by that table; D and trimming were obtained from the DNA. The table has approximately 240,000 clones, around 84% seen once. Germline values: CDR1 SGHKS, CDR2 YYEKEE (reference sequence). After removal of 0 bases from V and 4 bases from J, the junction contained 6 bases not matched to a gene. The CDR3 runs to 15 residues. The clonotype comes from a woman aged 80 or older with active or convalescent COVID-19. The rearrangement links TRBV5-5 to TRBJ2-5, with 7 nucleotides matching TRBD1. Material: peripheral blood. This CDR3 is CASSLEGTVGETQYF. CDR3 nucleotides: TGTGCCAGCAGCTTGGAAGGGACAGTAGGAGAGACCCAGTACTTC.